The subject of this entry is one T cell receptor (beta chain). Its target is unknown. The data were taken from a study of regulatory T cells in long-lasting Graves disease. Study context: The study counted Graves' disease as persistent given over 5 years of antithyroid drugs and positive TSH receptor antibodies. General study findings and limits: Persistent Graves' patients showed less TCR diversity than newly diagnosed patients showed. The study found TRBV28, TRBJ1-2 and TRBJ2-5 favored in persistent disease.

CDR3 length: 14 residues. The V gene lost 11 bases and the J gene lost 0 bases, with 14 bases spanning the gap. The germline CDR1 and CDR2 sequences are MNHGY and SAAAGT. iRepertoire HTBI primers and Arm-PCR of CDR3 regions built TCR beta libraries. TCRdb reanalysed the multiplex PCR reads using MiXCR and keeps one entry per CDR3 protein. The data show roughly 500,000 distinct CDR3 sequences, around a fifth seen once. Noted time point: persistent/refractory GD, antithyroid drugs over 5 years with positive TRAb. Researchers made the TCR library from RNA that was extracted from PBMCs. One endocrinology department in Xi'an, China, was where patients came from.

The chain employs TRBV6-8 and TRBJ2-1, with D maybe TRBD2 (5 bases). Sequenced material: peripheral blood mononuclear cells (PBMCs), taken when the disease was refractory, from a patient treated with antithyroid drugs. The origin of this receptor is a female donor with Graves disease. In nucleotides, the CDR3 is TGTGCCGGAGCGGAACATAGCTCCTACAATGAGCAGTTCTTC. It codes for CAGAEHSSYNEQFF.